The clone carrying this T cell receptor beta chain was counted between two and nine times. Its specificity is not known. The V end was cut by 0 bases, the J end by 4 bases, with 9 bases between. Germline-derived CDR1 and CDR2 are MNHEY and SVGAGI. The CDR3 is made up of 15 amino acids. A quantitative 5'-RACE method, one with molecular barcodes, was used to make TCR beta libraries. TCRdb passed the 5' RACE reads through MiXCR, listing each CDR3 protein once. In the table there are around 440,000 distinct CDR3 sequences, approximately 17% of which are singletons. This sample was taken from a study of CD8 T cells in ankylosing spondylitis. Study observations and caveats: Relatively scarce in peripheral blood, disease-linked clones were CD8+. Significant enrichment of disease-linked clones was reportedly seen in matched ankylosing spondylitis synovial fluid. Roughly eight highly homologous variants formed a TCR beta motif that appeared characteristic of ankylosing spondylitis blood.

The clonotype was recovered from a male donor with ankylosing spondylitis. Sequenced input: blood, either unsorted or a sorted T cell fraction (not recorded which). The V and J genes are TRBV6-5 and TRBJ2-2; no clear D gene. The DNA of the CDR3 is TGTGCCAGCAGTTACTCGGAAGCGTTCACCGGGGAGCTGTTTTTT. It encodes CASSYSEAFTGELFF.